These 3 T cell receptor beta chains were sequenced from one sample in a study of cytomegalovirus exposure and HLA in healthy donors. The PCR employed 60 Vbeta primers together with 13 Jbeta primers. Clones were sequenced by immunoSEQ multiplex PCR, and TCRdb holds only the in-frame ones, with some missing. The sample yields over 60,000 clones, 70% to 75% seen once. Material for sequencing was PBMCs. The receptors shown here come from a woman aged 25 to 45 in good health and CMV-seronegative.

The chain is built from TRBV6-5 and TRBJ1-1, with a weak D call TRBD1 (6 bases). Trimming took 2 bases from V and 2 from J, leaving 9 bases between them. Looked up from germline, CDR1 is MNHEY and CDR2 is SVGAGI. This CDR3 is built from 14 residues. The CDR3 DNA follows: TGTGCCAGCAGTTACGGGACACCCAACACTGAAGCTTTCTTT. Amino acid sequence: CASSYGTPNTEAFF.

The rearrangement links TRBV27 to TRBJ2-7; 11 bases line up with TRBD2. Germline CDR1 is MNHEY and CDR2 is SMNVEV (reference sequence). V shed 8 bases and J 5 bases; nucleotides not matched to a gene: 14. This CDR3 has 16 residues. CDR3 loop: CASLPRLAGGPHEQYF. The CDR3 DNA is TGTGCCAGCCTCCCCCGATTAGCGGGAGGGCCCCACGAGCAGTACTTC.

V is TRBV28 and J is TRBJ1-2, with a possible D match to TRBD1 (5 bases). The CDR3 sequence is 11 residues long. V lost 5 bases and J lost 7, with 8 bases in between. Germline V gene data show CDR1 as MDHEN and CDR2 as SYDVKM. The CDR3 is CASSPGVGYTF. The CDR3 DNA reads as TGTGCCAGCAGTCCGGGGGTTGGCTACACCTTC.